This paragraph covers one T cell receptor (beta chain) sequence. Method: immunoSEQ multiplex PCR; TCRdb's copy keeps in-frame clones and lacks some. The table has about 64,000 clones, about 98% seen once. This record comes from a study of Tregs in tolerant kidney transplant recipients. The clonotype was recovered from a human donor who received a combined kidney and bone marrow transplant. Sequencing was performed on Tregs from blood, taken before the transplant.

In DNA, the CDR3 is TGTGCCTGGAGTGTACTCCTCCAAAATGAGCAGTTCTTC. This codes for CAWSVLLQNEQFF. This rearrangement joins TRBV30 to TRBJ2-1; D gene uncertain. The CDR3 runs 13 residues. V was cut by 0 bases and J by 7 bases, with 10 bases left in between. The germline CDR1 and CDR2 sequences are GTSNPN and SVGIG (reference sequence).